Each of the 8 T cell receptor beta chains below was sequenced from the same sample in a study of blood T cell repertoires in COVID-19. Method: immunoSEQ multiplex PCR; TCRdb's copy keeps in-frame clones and lacks some. The profile shows 250,000 to 300,000 clones, 85% to 90% of them singletons. Material: peripheral blood. Receptors were obtained from a woman aged 25-40 years with COVID-19, enrolled during active disease.

This chain uses TRBV4-1 with TRBJ1-4; D not resolved. This CDR3 has 14 residues. Germline assignment: CDR1 MGHRA and CDR2 YSYEKL. Trimming pared 3 bases from V and 8 bases from J, leaving 13 bases between. In nucleotides, the CDR3 is TGCGCCAGCAGCCACGGAGGGTATTTCGAAAAACTGTTTTTT. Protein sequence: CASSHGGYFEKLFF.

The V call is TRBV14, the J call TRBJ2-5; D is unresolved. Between the trimmed V and J ends, which lost 3 bases and 7 bases, there was a span of 15 bases. The CDR3 covers 14 residues. Germline CDR1 SGHDN, CDR2 FVKESK. This chain's CDR3 is CASSHGAFVGTQYF. As DNA, the CDR3 is TGTGCCAGCAGCCACGGAGCCTTTGTCGGGACCCAGTACTTC.

This chain joins TRBV11-2 and TRBJ1-5; tentative D call: TRBD1 (5 bases). V was cut by 5 bases and J by 6 bases, with 23 bases left in between. CDR1 SGHAT and CDR2 FQNNGV come from the germline V gene. The CDR3 length is 17 residues. CDR3 amino acids: CASSQGHGGREGQPQHF. DNA of the CDR3: TGTGCCAGCAGCCAGGGCCACGGGGGGAGGGAGGGTCAGCCCCAGCATTTT.

The genes are TRBV4-2 and TRBJ2-7, with D possibly matching TRBD2 (6 bases). The CDR3 is 15 residues long. Germline V gene data show CDR1 as LGHNA and CDR2 as YNFKEQ. Deletions cut 3 bases from V and 3 bases from J, with 15 bases between. CDR3 sequence (DNA): TGTGCCAGCAGCCAGGGGCCTAGCGCATACTACGAGCAGTACTTC. Its protein is CASSQGPSAYYEQYF.

The chain joins TRBV6-6 to TRBJ1-5; 12 bases align to TRBD1. Per the germline V gene, CDR1 is MNHNY and CDR2 is SVGAGI (reference sequence). The J segment lost 7 bases and the V segment lost 5 bases, leaving 9 bases of the junction unmatched. The CDR3 has 16 residues. CDR3: CASSPPGQGAGQPQHF. The CDR3 nucleotides are TGTGCCAGCAGTCCCCCGGGACAGGGGGCCGGACAGCCCCAGCATTTT.

V gene TRBV13 combines with J gene TRBJ1-5; D is uncertain. Germline CDR1 is PRHDT and CDR2 is FYEKMQ (reference sequence). The CDR3 sequence is 15 residues long. Trimming shortened V by 0 bases and J by 9 bases, and 15 bases separated the two germline ends. CDR3 sequence: CASSLGRAGVRPQHF. The DNA for the CDR3 is TGTGCCAGCAGCTTAGGCCGGGCGGGCGTACGGCCCCAGCATTTT.

J is TRBJ1-4 and V is TRBV27, with 7 bases lining up with TRBD1. V shed 5 bases and J 8 bases; nucleotides not matched to a gene: 11. The CDR3 sequence is 15 residues long. The germline V gene encodes CDR1 MNHEY and CDR2 SMNVEV (reference sequence). The CDR3 sequence: CASSPYIRDREKLFF. The CDR3 DNA sequence: TGTGCCAGCAGTCCGTATATAAGGGACAGAGAAAAACTGTTTTTT. Full variable domain (rest looked up from reference TRBV27 and TRBJ1-4): EAQVTQNPRYLITVTGKKLTVTCSQNMNHEYMSWYRQDPGLGLRQIYYSMNVEVTDKGDVPEGYKVSRKEKRNFPLILESPSPNQTSLYFCASSPYIRDREKLFFGSGTQLSVL.

The chain is built from TRBV24-1 and TRBJ2-1, with 8 positions matching TRBD2. CDR3 length: 17 amino acids. After removal of 5 bases from V and 0 bases from J, the junction contained 8 bases not matched to a gene. Germline CDR1 is KGHDR and CDR2 is SFDVKD. The CDR3, as DNA: TGTGCCACCAGTGTAACTAGCGGCAAGAGCTCCTACAATGAGCAGTTCTTC. It specifies CATSVTSGKSSYNEQFF.